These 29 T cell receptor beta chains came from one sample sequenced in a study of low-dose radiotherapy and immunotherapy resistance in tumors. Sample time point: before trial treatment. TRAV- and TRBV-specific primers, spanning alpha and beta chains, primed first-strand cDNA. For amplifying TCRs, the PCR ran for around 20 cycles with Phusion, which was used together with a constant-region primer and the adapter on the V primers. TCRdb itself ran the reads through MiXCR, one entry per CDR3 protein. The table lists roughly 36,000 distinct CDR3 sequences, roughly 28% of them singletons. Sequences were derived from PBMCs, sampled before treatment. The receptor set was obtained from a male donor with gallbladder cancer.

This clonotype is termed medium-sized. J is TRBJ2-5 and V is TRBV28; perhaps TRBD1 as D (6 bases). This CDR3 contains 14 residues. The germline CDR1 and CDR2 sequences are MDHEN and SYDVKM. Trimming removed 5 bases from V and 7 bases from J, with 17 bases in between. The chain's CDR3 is CASSAPSKGGTQYF. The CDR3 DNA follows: TGTGCCAGCAGTGCCCCCTCAAAAGGGGGGACCCAGTACTTC. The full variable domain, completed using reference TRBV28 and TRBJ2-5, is DVKVTQSSRYLVKRTGEKVFLECVQDMDHENMFWYRQDPGLGLRLIYFSYDVKMKEKGDIPEGYSVSREKKERFSLILESASTNQTSMYLCASSAPSKGGTQYFGPGTRLLVL.

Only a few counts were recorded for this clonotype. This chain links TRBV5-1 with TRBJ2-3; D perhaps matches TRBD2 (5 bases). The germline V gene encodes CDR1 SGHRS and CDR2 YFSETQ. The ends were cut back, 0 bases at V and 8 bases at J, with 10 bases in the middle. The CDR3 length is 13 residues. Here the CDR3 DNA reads TGCGCCAGCAGCTTGGACGGGGTGGGTACGCAGTATTTT. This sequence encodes CASSLDGVGTQYF.

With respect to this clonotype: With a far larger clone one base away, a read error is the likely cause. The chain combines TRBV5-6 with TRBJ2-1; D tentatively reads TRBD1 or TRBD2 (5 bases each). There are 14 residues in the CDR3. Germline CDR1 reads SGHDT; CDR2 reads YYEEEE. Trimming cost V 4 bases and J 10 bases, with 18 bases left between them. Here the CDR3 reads CASSAAGASWEQFF. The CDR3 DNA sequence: TGTGCCAGCAGCGCCGCCGGGGCCAGTTGGGAGCAGTTCTTC.

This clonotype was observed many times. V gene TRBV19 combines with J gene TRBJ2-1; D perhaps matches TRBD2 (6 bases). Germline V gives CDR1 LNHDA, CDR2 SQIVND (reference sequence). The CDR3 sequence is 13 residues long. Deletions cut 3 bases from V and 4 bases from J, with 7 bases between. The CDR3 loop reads CASSIGTYNEQFF. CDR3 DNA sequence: TGTGCCAGTAGTATCGGGACTTACAATGAGCAGTTCTTC. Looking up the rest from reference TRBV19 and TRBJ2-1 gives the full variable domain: DGGITQSPKYLFRKEGQNVTLSCEQNLNHDAMYWYRQDPGQGLRLIYYSQIVNDFQKGDIAEGYSVSREKKESFPLTVTSAQKNPTAFYLCASSIGTYNEQFFGPGTRLTVL.

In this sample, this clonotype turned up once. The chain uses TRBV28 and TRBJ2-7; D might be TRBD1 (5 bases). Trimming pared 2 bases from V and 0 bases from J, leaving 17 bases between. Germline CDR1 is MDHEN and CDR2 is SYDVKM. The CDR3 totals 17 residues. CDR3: CASSLMTAHGISYEQYF. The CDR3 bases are TGTGCCAGCAGTTTAATGACAGCTCACGGTATCTCCTACGAGCAGTACTTC.

The DNA for the CDR3 is TGTGCCAGCAGCACCAGTATTATGGCGGCGGGCACAGATACGCAGTATTTT. The encoded protein is CASSTSIMAAGTDTQYF. V and J are TRBV5-5 and TRBJ2-3; D ambiguous. Per germline, CDR1 SGHKS and CDR2 YYEKEE (reference sequence). V was clipped by 4 bases and J by 1 base, with 19 bases between them. The CDR3 runs 17 residues.

Here the CDR3 reads CASSLAGFGRRTYNEQFF. DNA of the CDR3: TGCGCCAGCAGCTTGGCCGGGTTTGGCAGGCGAACCTACAATGAGCAGTTCTTC. V gene TRBV5-1 combines with J gene TRBJ2-1; the D is unclear. The CDR3 has 18 residues. Germline values: CDR1 SGHRS, CDR2 YFSETQ. The V and J ends lost 0 bases and 2 bases respectively, with 18 bases between them.

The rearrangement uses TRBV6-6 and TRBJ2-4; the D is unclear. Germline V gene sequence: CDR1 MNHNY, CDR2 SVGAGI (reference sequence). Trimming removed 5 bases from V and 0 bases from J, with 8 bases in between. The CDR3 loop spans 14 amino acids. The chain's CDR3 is CASSVSLAKNIQYF. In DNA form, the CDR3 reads TGTGCCAGCAGTGTTTCACTAGCCAAAAACATTCAGTACTTC.

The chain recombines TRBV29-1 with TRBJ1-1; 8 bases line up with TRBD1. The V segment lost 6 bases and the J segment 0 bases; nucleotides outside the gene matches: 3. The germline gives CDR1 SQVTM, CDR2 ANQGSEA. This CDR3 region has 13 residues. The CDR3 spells CSVQQGVNTEAFF. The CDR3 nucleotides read TGCAGCGTCCAACAGGGGGTGAACACTGAAGCTTTCTTT.

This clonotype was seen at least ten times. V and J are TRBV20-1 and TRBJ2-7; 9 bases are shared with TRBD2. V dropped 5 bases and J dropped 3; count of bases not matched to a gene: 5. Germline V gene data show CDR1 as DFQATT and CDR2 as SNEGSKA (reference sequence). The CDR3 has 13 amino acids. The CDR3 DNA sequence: TGCAGTGCTCGGACTAGCGACCGCTACGAGCAGTACTTC. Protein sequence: CSARTSDRYEQYF.

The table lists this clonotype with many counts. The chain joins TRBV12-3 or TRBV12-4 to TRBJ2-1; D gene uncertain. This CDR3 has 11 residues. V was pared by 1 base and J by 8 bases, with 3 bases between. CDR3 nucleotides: TGTGCCAGCAGTTTAGTACATGAGCAGTTCTTC. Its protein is CASSLVHEQFF.

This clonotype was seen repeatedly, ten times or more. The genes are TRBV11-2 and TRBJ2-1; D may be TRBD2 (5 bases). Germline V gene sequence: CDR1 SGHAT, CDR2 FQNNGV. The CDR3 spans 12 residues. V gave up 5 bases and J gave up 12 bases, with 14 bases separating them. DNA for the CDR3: TGTGCCAGCAGCCTAACCGGGAACGGGCAGTTCTTC. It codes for CASSLTGNGQFF.

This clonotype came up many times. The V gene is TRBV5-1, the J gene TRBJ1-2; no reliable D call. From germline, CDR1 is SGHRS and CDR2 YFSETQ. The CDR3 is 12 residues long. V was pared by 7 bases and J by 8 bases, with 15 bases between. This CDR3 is CASRVEKEGYTF. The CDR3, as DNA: TGCGCCAGCCGGGTAGAAAAAGAAGGCTACACCTTC. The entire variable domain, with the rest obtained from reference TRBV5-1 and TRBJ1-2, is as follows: KAGVTQTPRYLIKTRGQQVTLSCSPISGHRSVSWYQQTPGQGLQFLFEYFSETQRNKGNFPGRFSGRQFSNSRSEMNVSTLELGDSALYLCASRVEKEGYTFGSGTRLTVV.

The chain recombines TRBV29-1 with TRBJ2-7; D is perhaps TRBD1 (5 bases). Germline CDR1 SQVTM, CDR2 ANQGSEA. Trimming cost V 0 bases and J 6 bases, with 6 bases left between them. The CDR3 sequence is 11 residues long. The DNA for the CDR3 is TGCAGCGTTGAAGATCAGGGCGAGCAGTACTTC. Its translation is CSVEDQGEQYF.

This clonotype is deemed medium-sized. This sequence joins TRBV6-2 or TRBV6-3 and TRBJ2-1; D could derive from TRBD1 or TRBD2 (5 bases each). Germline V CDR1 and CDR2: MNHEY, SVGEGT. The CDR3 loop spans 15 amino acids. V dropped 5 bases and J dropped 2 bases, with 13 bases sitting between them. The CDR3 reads CASSALGVTYNEQFF. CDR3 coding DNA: TGTGCCAGCAGTGCGCTGGGGGTTACCTACAATGAGCAGTTCTTC.

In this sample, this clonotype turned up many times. The CDR3 loop is CSVARQDGEQYF. CDR3 DNA sequence: TGCAGCGTAGCTAGACAGGACGGCGAGCAGTACTTC. The chain combines TRBV29-1 with TRBJ2-7; maybe TRBD1 (6 bases). This CDR3 contains 12 residues. CDR1 SQVTM and CDR2 ANQGSEA come from the germline V gene. V lost 6 bases and J 6 bases, leaving 15 bases between the germline ends.

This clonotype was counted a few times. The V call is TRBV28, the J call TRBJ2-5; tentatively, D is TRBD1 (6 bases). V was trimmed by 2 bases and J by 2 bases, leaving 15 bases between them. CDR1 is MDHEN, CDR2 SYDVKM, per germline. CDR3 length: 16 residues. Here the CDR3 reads CASSLNAGTRQETQYF. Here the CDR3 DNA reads TGTGCCAGCAGTTTAAACGCCGGGACACGACAAGAGACCCAGTACTTC.

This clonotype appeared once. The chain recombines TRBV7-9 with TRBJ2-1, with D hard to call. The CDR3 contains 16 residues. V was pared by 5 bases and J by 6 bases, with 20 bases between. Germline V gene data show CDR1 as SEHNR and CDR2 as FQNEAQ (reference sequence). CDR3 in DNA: TGTGCCAGCAGCCGTATCCCGAGCCGAGATCGCAATGAGCAGTTCTTC. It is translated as CASSRIPSRDRNEQFF.

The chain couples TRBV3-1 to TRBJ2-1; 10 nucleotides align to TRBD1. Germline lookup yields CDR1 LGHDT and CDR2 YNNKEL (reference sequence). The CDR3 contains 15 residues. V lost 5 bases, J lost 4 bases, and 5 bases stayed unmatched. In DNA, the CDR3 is TGTGCCAGCAGCTTGGGGACAGGGGATTACAATGAGCAGTTCTTC. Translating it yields CASSLGTGDYNEQFF.

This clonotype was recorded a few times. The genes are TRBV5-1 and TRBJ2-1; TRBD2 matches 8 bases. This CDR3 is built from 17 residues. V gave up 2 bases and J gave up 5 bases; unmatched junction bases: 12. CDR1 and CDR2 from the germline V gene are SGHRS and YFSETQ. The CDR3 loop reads CASSFHVGGGPNNEQFF. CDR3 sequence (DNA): TGCGCCAGCAGCTTTCACGTTGGCGGGGGGCCCAACAATGAGCAGTTCTTC.

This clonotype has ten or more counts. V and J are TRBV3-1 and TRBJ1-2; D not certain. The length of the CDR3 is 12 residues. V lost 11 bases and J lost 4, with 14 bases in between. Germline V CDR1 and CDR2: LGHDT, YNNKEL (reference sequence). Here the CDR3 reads CAVRNLGYGYTF. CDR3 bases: TGTGCCGTTAGAAACCTCGGCTATGGCTACACCTTC.

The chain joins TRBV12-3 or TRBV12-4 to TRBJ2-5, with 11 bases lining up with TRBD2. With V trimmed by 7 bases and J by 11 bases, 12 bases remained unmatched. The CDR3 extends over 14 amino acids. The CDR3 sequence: CASTPGLADNEQYF. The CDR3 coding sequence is TGTGCCAGCACTCCGGGACTAGCGGACAATGAGCAGTACTTC.

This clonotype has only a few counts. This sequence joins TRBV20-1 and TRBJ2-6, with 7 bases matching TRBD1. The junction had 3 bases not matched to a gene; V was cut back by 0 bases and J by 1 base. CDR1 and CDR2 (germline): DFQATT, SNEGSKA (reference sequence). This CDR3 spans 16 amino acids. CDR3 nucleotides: TGCAGTGCTAGAGATCTACAGGGGTCTGGGGCCAACGTCCTGACTTTC. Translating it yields CSARDLQGSGANVLTF.

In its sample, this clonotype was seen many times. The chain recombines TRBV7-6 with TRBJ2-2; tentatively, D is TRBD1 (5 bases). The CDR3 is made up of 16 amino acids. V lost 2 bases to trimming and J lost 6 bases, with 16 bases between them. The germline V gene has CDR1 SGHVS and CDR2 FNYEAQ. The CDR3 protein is CASSLRSGMSAGELFF. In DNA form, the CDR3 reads TGTGCCAGCAGCTTAAGGTCAGGGATGAGCGCCGGGGAGCTGTTTTTT. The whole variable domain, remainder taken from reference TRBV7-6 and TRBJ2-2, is GAGVSQSPRYKVTKRGQDVALRCDPISGHVSLYWYRQALGQGPEFLTYFNYEAQQDKSGLPNDRFSAERPEGSISTLTIQRTEQRDSAMYRCASSLRSGMSAGELFFGEGSRLTVL.

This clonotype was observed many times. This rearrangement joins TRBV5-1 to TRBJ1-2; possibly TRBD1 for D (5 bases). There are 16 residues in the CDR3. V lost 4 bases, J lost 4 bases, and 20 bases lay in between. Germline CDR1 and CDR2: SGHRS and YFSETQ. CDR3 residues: CASSHTRVGLVYGYTF. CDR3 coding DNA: TGCGCCAGCAGCCACACCAGGGTCGGGTTGGTCTATGGCTACACCTTC.

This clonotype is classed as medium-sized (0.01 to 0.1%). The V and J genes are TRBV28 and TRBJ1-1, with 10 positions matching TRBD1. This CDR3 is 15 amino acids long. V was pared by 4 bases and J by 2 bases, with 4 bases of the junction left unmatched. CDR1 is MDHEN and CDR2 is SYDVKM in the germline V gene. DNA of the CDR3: TGTGCCAGCAGTTGGACAGGGGGAGGCAACACTGAAGCTTTCTTT. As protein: CASSWTGGGNTEAFF.

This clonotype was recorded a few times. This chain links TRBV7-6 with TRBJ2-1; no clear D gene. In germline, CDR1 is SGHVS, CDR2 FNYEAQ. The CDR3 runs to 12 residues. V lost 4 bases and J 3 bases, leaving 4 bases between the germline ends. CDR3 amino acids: CASSSNYNEQFF. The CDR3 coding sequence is TGTGCCAGCAGCTCCAACTACAATGAGCAGTTCTTC.

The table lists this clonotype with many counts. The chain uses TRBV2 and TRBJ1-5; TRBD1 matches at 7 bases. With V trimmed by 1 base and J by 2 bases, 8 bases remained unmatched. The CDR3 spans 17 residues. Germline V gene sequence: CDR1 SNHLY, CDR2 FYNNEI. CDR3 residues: CASSEGQGVLGNQPQHF. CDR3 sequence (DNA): TGTGCCAGCAGTGAAGGGCAGGGGGTATTGGGCAATCAGCCCCAGCATTTT.

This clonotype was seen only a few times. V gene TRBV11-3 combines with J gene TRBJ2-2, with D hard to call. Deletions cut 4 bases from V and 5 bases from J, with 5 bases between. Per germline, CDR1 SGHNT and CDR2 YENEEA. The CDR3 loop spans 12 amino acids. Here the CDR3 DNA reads TGTGCCAGCAGCTCATTAACCGGGGAGCTGTTTTTT. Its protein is CASSSLTGELFF.